This T cell receptor (beta chain) was identified in a study of CD8 T cells in ankylosing spondylitis (TCRdb year 2017). The study in broad terms: To find TCR variants linked to disease, the study profiled T cell receptor beta repertoires in ankylosing spondylitis patients and healthy donors. In total, the full study cohort was made up of about 110 healthy donors and about two dozen ankylosing spondylitis patients. Peripheral blood was sampled, and synovial fluid was additionally collected from ankylosing spondylitis patients.

The CDR3 covers 12 residues, taking in both the cysteine and the phenylalanine. Only the CDR3 portion is preserved as DNA: 36 bases, with reading frame beginning at the first base. As encoded in the germline V gene (reference sequence), CDR1 is LGHDT while CDR2 is YNNKEL. As for this clonotype: Its target antigen remains unknown. It may be a read error: a sequence one base away is much more abundant.

Sequencing used an Illumina HiSeq 2500. Quantitative 5'-RACE with molecular barcodes was the method used to prepare the TCR beta libraries. Under the source paper's analysis protocol: Disease-linked TCR variants were identified with a new computational method built on a probabilistic model of VDJ rearrangement. Through fastp at Q25 and MiXCR, TCRdb rebuilt clones from the public reads, retaining in-frame beta chains. Duplicate CDR3 protein sequences are folded into a single record with the most common DNA and genes. The V and J calls and clone size come from TCRdb's table, not from the authors' own analysis. For this sample there are about 210,000 distinct CDR3 sequences; 7% to 10% appear just once. Jointly, the top ten make up approximately 4.8% of the sample. Findings and caveats that apply to the study as a whole: Blood from ankylosing spondylitis patients appeared to be characterized by a TCR beta motif composed of about eight highly homologous amino acid variants. Some TCR beta motif variants had previously been reported in synovial fluid and blood of reactive arthritis patients, which suggested common disease-initiation mechanisms. The disease-linked clones were reported as significantly enriched in matched synovial fluid samples from ankylosing spondylitis patients. The disease-linked clones had a CD8+ phenotype and were found at relatively low frequencies in peripheral blood.

This TCR was sampled from a female donor with ankylosing spondylitis or in good health (not recorded which). Specimen: blood, either unsorted or a sorted T cell fraction (not recorded which). The chain couples TRBV3-1 to TRBJ2-5; a confident D gene designation cannot be given. The nucleotides read TGTGCCAGCAGCCAGATCTCTGAGACCCAGCACTTC. Translated, this gives CASSQISETQHF.